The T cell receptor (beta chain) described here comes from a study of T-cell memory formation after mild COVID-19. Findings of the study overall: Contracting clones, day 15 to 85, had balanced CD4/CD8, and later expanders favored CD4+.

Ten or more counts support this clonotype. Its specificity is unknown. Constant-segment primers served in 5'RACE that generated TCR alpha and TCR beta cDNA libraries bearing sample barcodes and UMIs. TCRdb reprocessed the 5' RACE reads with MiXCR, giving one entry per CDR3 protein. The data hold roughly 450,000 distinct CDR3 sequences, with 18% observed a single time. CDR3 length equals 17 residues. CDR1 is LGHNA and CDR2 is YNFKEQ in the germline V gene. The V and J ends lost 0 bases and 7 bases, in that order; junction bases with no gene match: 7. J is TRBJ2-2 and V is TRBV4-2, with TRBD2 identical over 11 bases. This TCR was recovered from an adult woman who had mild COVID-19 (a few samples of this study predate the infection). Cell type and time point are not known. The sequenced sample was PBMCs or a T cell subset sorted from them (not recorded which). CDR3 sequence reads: CASSQDSTSGSLGELFF. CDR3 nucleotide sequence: TGTGCCAGCAGCCAAGATAGCACTAGCGGGAGTCTCGGGGAGCTGTTTTTT.